Listed below are T cell receptor beta chains from one sample, sequenced in a study of shared clonotypes between healthy human individuals. TCRdb's table, derived via immunoSEQ multiplex PCR, lists solely in-frame clones and lacks some. The top ten hold 0.11% to 0.15% of the sample, which has approximately 2.5 million clones, around 94% seen once. The source material was naive CD4+ T cells sorted from blood. Receptors originate from a man younger than 35 in good health. CDR3s include the opening cysteine and the closing phenylalanine or tryptophan. The D gene is left open where the match is weak. Size values are once, few and many counts, or a class for expanded clones, and some rows have none.

d_call: TRBD2; clone_size: .; v_call: TRBV6-8; j_call: TRBJ2-5; cdr3_nt: TGTGCCAGCACCCCAGAGCCCGCAGTTACTCGAGGGCCAACAAGCGGGGGAGAGACCCAGTACTTC; cdr3_aa: CASTPEPAVTRGPTSGGETQYF
d_call: .; clone_size: .; v_call: TRBV12-5; j_call: TRBJ2-5; cdr3_nt: TGTGCTAGTGGTTTGGAGGGTGAGACCCAGTACTTC; cdr3_aa: CASGLEGETQYF
d_call: TRBD2; clone_size: .; v_call: TRBV5-1; j_call: TRBJ2-3; cdr3_nt: TGCGCCAGCGGGAGGGGTACGGATACGCAGTATTTT; cdr3_aa: CASGRGTDTQYF
d_call: .; clone_size: .; v_call: TRBV6-1; j_call: TRBJ2-7; cdr3_nt: TGTGCCACCGCCCCCAGAGATGGGTACGAGCAGTACTTC; cdr3_aa: CATAPRDGYEQYF
d_call: .; clone_size: .; v_call: TRBV9; j_call: TRBJ2-3; cdr3_nt: TGTGCCAGCAGCGTAGCAAGTCGCACAGATACGCAGTATTTT; cdr3_aa: CASSVASRTDTQYF
d_call: .; clone_size: once; v_call: TRBV10-2; j_call: TRBJ1-4; cdr3_nt: TGCGCCAGCAGTGAGCAGGGGACTAATGAAAAACTGTTTTTT; cdr3_aa: CASSEQGTNEKLFF
d_call: TRBD2; clone_size: .; v_call: TRBV11-2; j_call: TRBJ2-3; cdr3_nt: TGTGCCAGCAGCTTGTACGCCCGGGACTACTTTTCCGATACGCAGTATTTT; cdr3_aa: CASSLYARDYFSDTQYF
d_call: .; clone_size: .; v_call: TRBV14; j_call: TRBJ1-4; cdr3_nt: TGTGCCAGCAGCCAAGTGTCTAGCCTAGCGGAAAAACTGTTTTTT; cdr3_aa: CASSQVSSLAEKLFF
d_call: .; clone_size: .; v_call: TRBV18; j_call: TRBJ2-5; cdr3_nt: TGTGCCAGCTCACCAACCTTATCTATCGGCCAAGAGACCCAGTACTTC; cdr3_aa: CASSPTLSIGQETQYF
d_call: .; clone_size: .; v_call: TRBV19; j_call: TRBJ2-4; cdr3_nt: TGTGCCAGTAGTGGGGGCCGCGGGGGTCTGACCAAAAACATTCAGTACTTC; cdr3_aa: CASSGGRGGLTKNIQYF
d_call: TRBD1; clone_size: .; v_call: TRBV6-1; j_call: TRBJ1-2; cdr3_nt: TGTGCCAGCGTAGCCGGGACAGTTAACTATGGCTACACCTTC; cdr3_aa: CASVAGTVNYGYTF
d_call: TRBD1; clone_size: .; v_call: TRBV7-2; j_call: TRBJ2-1; cdr3_nt: TGTGCCAGCAGCCCAACGACAGGGCCGCCGGGAAATGAGCAGTTCTTC; cdr3_aa: CASSPTTGPPGNEQFF
d_call: TRBD2; clone_size: .; v_call: TRBV6-5; j_call: TRBJ2-7; cdr3_nt: TGTGCCAGCAGAAACCTAGCGGGAGGGCCTCGCGAGCAGTACTTC; cdr3_aa: CASRNLAGGPREQYF
d_call: TRBD1; clone_size: once; v_call: TRBV28; j_call: TRBJ2-7; cdr3_nt: TGTGCCAGCAGTGCCGGGGACAGTTCCTACGAGCAGTACTTC; cdr3_aa: CASSAGDSSYEQYF
d_call: .; clone_size: .; v_call: TRBV11-2; j_call: TRBJ2-6; cdr3_nt: TGTGCCAGCAGCTCCGACAGCTCTGGGGCCAACGTCCTGACTTTC; cdr3_aa: CASSSDSSGANVLTF
d_call: TRBD1; clone_size: .; v_call: TRBV5-4; j_call: TRBJ2-2; cdr3_nt: TGTGCCAGCAGCACACAACAGGGGCCGAACACCGGGGAGCTGTTTTTT; cdr3_aa: CASSTQQGPNTGELFF
d_call: TRBD1; clone_size: .; v_call: TRBV7-2; j_call: TRBJ2-1; cdr3_nt: TGTGCCAGCAGCTTAATAGGGGGCAGAGAGCAGTTCTTC; cdr3_aa: CASSLIGGREQFF
d_call: .; clone_size: .; v_call: TRBV9; j_call: TRBJ2-2; cdr3_nt: TGTGCCAGCAGCGTAGGAGGGACCTCGAACACCGGGGAGCTGTTTTTT; cdr3_aa: CASSVGGTSNTGELFF
d_call: TRBD2; clone_size: .; v_call: TRBV5-1; j_call: TRBJ2-2; cdr3_nt: TGCGCCAGCAGGACCGGACTAGCGGACACCGGGGAGCTGTTTTTT; cdr3_aa: CASRTGLADTGELFF
d_call: TRBD1; clone_size: .; v_call: TRBV7-9; j_call: TRBJ2-2; cdr3_nt: TGTGCCAGCAGCTCCCGGGACAGGGTACCCGGGGAGCTGTTTTTT; cdr3_aa: CASSSRDRVPGELFF
d_call: .; clone_size: .; v_call: TRBV7-2; j_call: TRBJ1-6; cdr3_nt: TGTGCCAGCAGCCACGGGACACTCTTCCTCCACTTT; cdr3_aa: CASSHGTLFLHF
d_call: .; clone_size: .; v_call: TRBV2; j_call: TRBJ1-2; cdr3_nt: TGTGCCAGCAGTGAATTAACCCCAGGGGTGGGTGGTGGCTACACCTTC; cdr3_aa: CASSELTPGVGGGYTF
d_call: TRBD2; clone_size: .; v_call: TRBV11-2; j_call: TRBJ2-2; cdr3_nt: TGTGCCAGCAGACTAGCGGGAGTTTCCACCGGGGAGCTGTTTTTT; cdr3_aa: CASRLAGVSTGELFF
d_call: TRBD1; clone_size: .; v_call: TRBV30; j_call: TRBJ1-5; cdr3_nt: TGTGCCTGGAGTCACTCCCGGACAGGGGGCAATCAGCCCCAGCATTTT; cdr3_aa: CAWSHSRTGGNQPQHF
d_call: .; clone_size: .; v_call: TRBV7-9; j_call: TRBJ2-1; cdr3_nt: TGTGCCAGCAGCAACGTTAACCTAGCGCTGGTCTACAATGAGCAGTTCTTC; cdr3_aa: CASSNVNLALVYNEQFF
d_call: .; clone_size: .; v_call: TRBV19; j_call: TRBJ1-5; cdr3_nt: TGTGCCAGTAGTGTACGCCAGGGGAGTGGCAATCAGCCCCAGCATTTT; cdr3_aa: CASSVRQGSGNQPQHF
d_call: .; clone_size: once; v_call: TRBV10-3; j_call: TRBJ2-3; cdr3_nt: TGTGCCATCAGTCCGGGGACGGATACGCAGTATTTT; cdr3_aa: CAISPGTDTQYF